This entry lists 3 T cell receptor beta chains sequenced from one sample in a study of spatial heterogeneity in lung cancer. These receptors are not linked to any known antigen. The time point denotes: sample taken at primary tumor resection. Study observations and caveats: The number of expanded tumor alpha and beta chains correlated with mutation number.

TCRdb recomputed calls from the 5' RACE reads with MiXCR, one row per CDR3 protein. This table has 9,500 to 12,000 distinct CDR3 sequences, around 10% appearing once. The sequenced sample was lung tumor tissue, obtained at surgery. Receptor source: a female donor with early-stage non-small cell lung cancer.

This clonotype has a count of ten or more. The rearrangement joins TRBV20-1 to TRBJ2-2, with TRBD1 as a possible D gene (7 bases). V lost 2 bases and J 5 bases, leaving 12 bases between the germline ends. Germline CDR1 DFQATT, CDR2 SNEGSKA (reference sequence). The CDR3 has 14 amino acids. CDR3 loop: CSARFQGGTGELFF. The CDR3 nucleotides read TGCAGTGCTAGATTCCAGGGGGGAACCGGGGAGCTGTTTTTT.

The sample holds many counts of this clonotype. This rearrangement joins TRBV19 to TRBJ2-2; 7 nucleotides line up with TRBD2. The germline V gene has CDR1 LNHDA and CDR2 SQIVND (reference sequence). J lost 8 bases, V lost 4 bases, and 10 bases had no gene match. This CDR3 contains 15 residues. Here the CDR3 reads CASSSRTRSTGELFF. In nucleotides, the CDR3 is TGTGCCAGTAGTAGCCGGACTAGGTCTACGGGGGAGCTGTTTTTT.

This clonotype has more than one count but fewer than ten. The CDR3 DNA reads TGTGCCAGCAGTCACCTCGACAGATTCAATCAGCCCCAGCATTTT. It yields the protein CASSHLDRFNQPQHF. The J gene is TRBJ1-5, the V gene TRBV6-2 or TRBV6-3; D possibly corresponds to TRBD1 (5 bases). CDR3 length: 15 amino acids. From germline, CDR1 is MNHEY and CDR2 SVGEGT. V lost 5 bases to trimming and J lost 3 bases, with 14 bases between them.